These 7 T cell receptor beta chains came from one sample sequenced in a study of blood T cell repertoires in COVID-19. TCRdb's table, derived via immunoSEQ multiplex PCR, lists solely in-frame clones and lacks some. The sample comprises under 200,000 clones, roughly 80% of which are singletons, and less than 7% rests with the top ten. Sample: peripheral blood. The receptors were gathered from a man aged 60 to 75 with acute or convalescent COVID-19.

The chain has TRBV5-1 and TRBJ2-2, with 7 bases matching TRBD1. There are 15 residues in the CDR3. V lost 0 bases, J lost 3 bases, and 2 bases stayed unmatched. CDR1 and CDR2 from the germline V gene are SGHRS and YFSETQ. The chain's CDR3 is CASSLDRGHTGELFF. DNA of the CDR3: TGCGCCAGCAGCTTGGACAGGGGCCACACCGGGGAGCTGTTTTTT.

The gene calls are TRBV6-5 and TRBJ2-3, with TRBD1 identical over 9 bases. The J segment lost 6 bases and the V segment lost 6 bases, leaving 7 bases of the junction unmatched. The CDR3 contains 14 residues. The germline CDR1 and CDR2 sequences are MNHEY and SVGAGI. CDR3 sequence (DNA): TGTGCCAGCAGAACTTACAGGGGGCGGGATACGCAGTATTTT. Its translation: CASRTYRGRDTQYF.

V usage is TRBV19 and J usage is TRBJ1-2; D gene unclear. The V gene's germline CDR1 is LNHDA and CDR2 SQIVND (reference sequence). The CDR3 consists of 14 residues. V lost 3 bases and J lost 8, with 16 bases in between. CDR3 nucleotide sequence: TGTGCCAGTAGTATCGGAGAGGGTTGGTACGGCTACACCTTC. Encoded protein: CASSIGEGWYGYTF.

In regard to this clone: Mismatch with germline at one junction end may stem from a read error. The genes are TRBV10-3 and TRBJ2-2; tentative D call: TRBD2 (6 bases). The CDR3 spans 16 residues. Germline values: CDR1 ENHRY, CDR2 SYGVKD. The CDR3 reads CAMSERGGGNTGELFF. The CDR3, as DNA: TGTGCCATGAGTGAGAGGGGAGGTGGAAACACCGGGGAGCTGTTTTTT.

The rearrangement uses TRBV11-2 and TRBJ2-7, with 8 bases aligning to TRBD2. The CDR3 contains 13 residues. With 5 bases clipped from V and 3 bases from J, the junction kept 3 bases outside the gene matches. Germline assignment: CDR1 SGHAT and CDR2 FQNNGV. This chain's CDR3 is CASSPGLVYEQYF. For the CDR3, the DNA is TGTGCCAGCAGCCCGGGACTAGTCTACGAGCAGTACTTC.

This clone was counted once. The V and J genes are TRBV24-1 and TRBJ2-7; maybe TRBD1 (5 bases). V was cut by 2 bases and J by 0 bases, with 13 bases left in between. Germline CDR1 and CDR2: KGHDR and SFDVKD. The CDR3 consists of 16 residues. The DNA of the CDR3 is TGTGCCACCAGTGATTCCGAGGCAGGGTACTCCTACGAGCAGTACTTC. Translating gives CATSDSEAGYSYEQYF.

This clone came up once. The chain recombines TRBV7-2 with TRBJ2-6, with D possibly matching TRBD1 (5 bases). V was shortened by 1 base and J by 18 bases, with 19 bases between the two germline ends. The length of the CDR3 is 14 residues. In germline, CDR1 is SGHTA, CDR2 FQGNSA. The CDR3 region is CASSLEAGYSLWTF. CDR3 in DNA: TGTGCCAGCAGCTTAGAGGCAGGGTACTCTCTCTGGACTTTC.